These 31 T cell receptor beta chains came from one sample sequenced in a study of blood T cell repertoires in COVID-19. The data were produced by immunoSEQ multiplex PCR, yet TCRdb's version contains in-frame clones alone and is incomplete. The profile covers roughly 72,000 clones, with about four fifths appearing a single time and around a sixth taken by the ten largest. The sequenced sample consisted of peripheral blood. These receptor sequences come from a man between 70 and 80 years old who had recovered from COVID-19.

This sequence joins TRBV18 and TRBJ2-2; D remains ambiguous. From germline, CDR1 is KGHSH and CDR2 LQKENI. Trimming pared 3 bases from V and 7 bases from J, leaving 9 bases between. CDR3 length: 13 amino acids. Written as DNA, the CDR3 is TGTGCCAGCTCACCGGCTGGTGTCGGGGAGCTGTTTTTT. It yields the protein CASSPAGVGELFF.

This clone was seen more than once but under ten times. The chain recombines TRBV2 with TRBJ2-7; perhaps TRBD2 as D (6 bases). The germline V and J ends were trimmed by 1 base and 1 base, with 8 bases remaining between them. Germline CDR1 reads SNHLY; CDR2 reads FYNNEI. The length of the CDR3 is 14 residues. DNA of the CDR3: TGTGCCAGCAGTGAAGGGGCGGGGTCCTACGAGCAGTACTTC. Its protein product is CASSEGAGSYEQYF.

The CDR3 bases are TGTGCCAGCAGTTTGGCCCCAACAGGGATCCGCACTGAAGCTTTCTTT. Residues: CASSLAPTGIRTEAFF. The chain uses TRBV28 and TRBJ1-1; maybe TRBD1 (6 bases). Deletions cut 3 bases from V and 4 bases from J, with 18 bases between. The V gene's germline CDR1 is MDHEN and CDR2 SYDVKM. CDR3 length equals 16 residues.

The chain recombines TRBV19 with TRBJ1-2; the match to TRBD1 covers 8 bases. V lost 3 bases, J lost 8 bases, and 8 bases stayed unmatched. The CDR3 runs 14 residues. CDR1 and CDR2 from the germline V gene are LNHDA and SQIVND (reference sequence). The CDR3 DNA reads as TGTGCCAGTAGTATCCCGGGGACAGGTAAAGGCTACACCTTC. Translating gives CASSIPGTGKGYTF.

The J gene is TRBJ1-5, the V gene TRBV19; possibly TRBD1 for D (6 bases). The CDR3 totals 13 residues. Germline CDR1 LNHDA, CDR2 SQIVND (reference sequence). V lost 4 bases and J 6 bases, leaving 10 bases between the germline ends. The CDR3: CASSTRDIQPQHF. CDR3 in DNA: TGTGCCAGTAGTACCCGGGACATTCAGCCCCAGCATTTT.

This chain connects TRBV4-1 to TRBJ2-2; 11 bases are shared with TRBD1. Trimming took 4 bases from V and 5 from J; bases not matched to a gene: 3. In germline, CDR1 is MGHRA, CDR2 YSYEKL. The CDR3 sequence is 15 residues long. CDR3 amino acids: CASSRTGGSTGELFF. CDR3 coding DNA: TGCGCCAGCAGCCGGACAGGGGGCAGTACCGGGGAGCTGTTTTTT.

The chain uses TRBV29-1 and TRBJ2-1; 14 bases agree with TRBD2. The CDR3 has 16 amino acids. V gave up 5 bases and J gave up 7 bases; unmatched junction bases: 10. CDR1 and CDR2 (germline): SQVTM, ANQGSEA. CDR3 DNA: TGCAGCGTTTGGGGACTAGCGGGGGATCTTTTAAATGAGCAGTTCTTC. This codes for CSVWGLAGDLLNEQFF.

The chain recombines TRBV7-8 with TRBJ2-7; weak D call: TRBD1 (6 bases). V lost 3 bases and J lost 1, with 13 bases in between. Germline assignment: CDR1 SGHVS and CDR2 FQNEAQ. This CDR3 has 15 amino acids. CDR3 nucleotide sequence: TGTGCCAGCAGCTTTGGGACATCCAGGTCCTACGAGCAGTACTTC. Translating gives CASSFGTSRSYEQYF.

The chain combines TRBV6-5 with TRBJ2-2; D is perhaps TRBD1 (6 bases). Per germline, CDR1 MNHEY and CDR2 SVGAGI. Trimming took off 7 bases at V and 6 bases at J, with 15 bases between the two ends. This CDR3 has 14 residues. The CDR3 DNA is TGTGCCAGCAAATGGAACAGGGTTGCCGGGGAGCTGTTTTTT. It codes for CASKWNRVAGELFF.

The rearrangement joins TRBV5-4 to TRBJ2-3; weak D call: TRBD2 (5 bases). V was trimmed by 4 bases and J by 5 bases, leaving 20 bases between them. The CDR3 contains 16 residues. Germline V CDR1 and CDR2: SGHNT, YYREEE (reference sequence). This CDR3 reads CASSPRAGLTIDTQYF. In DNA form, the CDR3 reads TGTGCCAGCAGCCCTCGGGCGGGTCTTACGATAGATACGCAGTATTTT.

This clone was seen a few times. The chain uses TRBV28 and TRBJ1-4, with 8 bases aligning to TRBD1. Germline CDR1 MDHEN, CDR2 SYDVKM. The CDR3 is 15 residues long. The V segment lost 2 bases and the J segment 7 bases; nucleotides outside the gene matches: 6. For the CDR3, the DNA is TGTGCCAGCAGTTTACAGGGGGCGGGTGGTGAAAAACTGTTTTTT. Translated, it gives CASSLQGAGGEKLFF.

This clone was seen a few times. The V call is TRBV27, the J call TRBJ1-4; 10 bases map to TRBD1. The CDR3 runs 14 residues. In germline, CDR1 is MNHEY, CDR2 SMNVEV (reference sequence). With V trimmed by 5 bases and J by 8 bases, 5 bases remained unmatched. The CDR3 spells CASSPDRGQEKLFF. CDR3 sequence (DNA): TGTGCCAGCAGTCCTGACAGGGGGCAAGAAAAACTGTTTTTT.

The CDR3 DNA sequence: TGTGCCTGGAGCCTTACAAAGTTTCAGCAGTACTTC. Amino acids: CAWSLTKFQQYF. The chain carries TRBV30 and TRBJ2-7, with D uncertain. The V and J ends lost 3 bases and 8 bases respectively, with 14 bases between them. The germline CDR1 and CDR2 sequences are GTSNPN and SVGIG (reference sequence). The CDR3 spans 12 residues.

The J gene is TRBJ2-5, the V gene TRBV6-2 or TRBV6-3, with no clear D. Germline-derived CDR1 and CDR2 are MNHEY and SVGEGT. CDR3 size: 14 residues. V lost 4 bases, J lost 4 bases, and 13 bases lay in between. CDR3 in amino acids: CASSSFSTGETQYF. The CDR3 nucleotides are TGTGCCAGCAGTTCCTTCTCCACCGGAGAGACCCAGTACTTC.

This sequence joins TRBV3-1 (or the pseudogene TRBV3-2) and TRBJ2-3, with D tentatively TRBD1 (5 bases). This CDR3 contains 13 residues. V was shortened by 2 bases and J by 6 bases, with 9 bases between the two germline ends. Per germline, CDR1 LGHDT and CDR2 YNNKEL (reference sequence). Here the CDR3 reads CASSQQGSDTQYF. DNA of the CDR3: TGTGCCAGCAGCCAACAGGGTTCGGATACGCAGTATTTT.

This sequence joins TRBV19 and TRBJ2-3, with 7 bases matching TRBD1. Germline V gives CDR1 LNHDA, CDR2 SQIVND (reference sequence). With 5 bases clipped from V and 4 bases from J, the junction kept 12 bases outside the gene matches. The CDR3 sequence is 16 residues long. The CDR3 DNA sequence: TGTGCCAGTAGTGCACCTAGGGGGCGGGTTTCAGATACGCAGTATTTT. It encodes CASSAPRGRVSDTQYF.

V is TRBV13 and J is TRBJ2-7; D ambiguous. Germline-derived CDR1 and CDR2 are PRHDT and FYEKMQ (reference sequence). The CDR3 is 13 amino acids. V lost 4 bases and J lost 5, with 12 bases in between. This CDR3 is CASSSEVVNEQYF. CDR3 nucleotide sequence: TGTGCCAGCAGCTCCGAGGTAGTTAACGAGCAGTACTTC.

V usage is TRBV5-1 and J usage is TRBJ1-3, with D perhaps TRBD1 (6 bases). CDR3 length: 16 amino acids. Germline V gene sequence: CDR1 SGHRS, CDR2 YFSETQ. Trimming took 4 bases from V and 4 from J, leaving 18 bases between them. The DNA for the CDR3 is TGCGCCAGCAGCGCGCGGGTGGGGGCTCAAGGAAACACCATATATTTT. Translation gives CASSARVGAQGNTIYF. Variable domain in full (rest from reference TRBV5-1 and TRBJ1-3): KAGVTQTPRYLIKTRGQQVTLSCSPISGHRSVSWYQQTPGQGLQFLFEYFSETQRNKGNFPGRFSGRQFSNSRSEMNVSTLELGDSALYLCASSARVGAQGNTIYFGEGSWLTVV.

The gene calls are TRBV7-3 and TRBJ1-6, with D possibly being TRBD1 (6 bases). This CDR3 comprises 17 residues. Germline V gives CDR1 SGHTA, CDR2 FQGTGA. V was cut by 4 bases and J by 5 bases, with 18 bases left in between. Here the CDR3 DNA reads TGTGCCAGCAGCTCCAACTTGGGGGGGCTCCATAATTCACCCCTCCACTTT. Translation: CASSSNLGGLHNSPLHF.

This clone occurred a few times. This chain links TRBV12-3 or TRBV12-4 with TRBJ1-1; D might be TRBD1 (6 bases). Trimming took 7 bases from V and 2 from J, leaving 11 bases between them. This CDR3 is built from 13 residues. CDR3 DNA sequence: TGTGCCAGCAAGGGGGATTCAAACACTGAAGCTTTCTTT. Amino acid sequence: CASKGDSNTEAFF.

The chain couples TRBV18 to TRBJ2-7; 9 bases match TRBD2. With V trimmed by 4 bases and J by 5 bases, 9 bases remained unmatched. Germline assignment: CDR1 KGHSH and CDR2 LQKENI. CDR3 length: 15 residues. The CDR3 bases are TGTGCCAGCTCACTGGCCAGCGGGAGGTCCAACGAGCAGTACTTC. This translates into CASSLASGRSNEQYF.

V usage is TRBV7-2 and J usage is TRBJ1-1; tentatively, D is TRBD1 (6 bases). The CDR3 has 15 residues. Germline-derived CDR1 and CDR2 are SGHTA and FQGNSA. Deletions cut 5 bases from V and 1 base from J, with 14 bases between. The chain's CDR3 is CASSPRQATNTEAFF. For the CDR3, the DNA is TGTGCCAGCAGCCCTAGACAGGCCACGAACACTGAAGCTTTCTTT.

This clone was observed once. The V gene is TRBV30, the J gene TRBJ1-3; weak D call: TRBD1 (6 bases). Deletions cut 3 bases from V and 3 bases from J, with 12 bases between. Germline values: CDR1 GTSNPN, CDR2 SVGIG (reference sequence). The CDR3 is 14 amino acids. The CDR3 spells CAWSLGTLGNTIYF. Here the CDR3 DNA reads TGTGCCTGGAGCCTCGGGACACTTGGAAACACCATATATTTT.

This chain connects TRBV30 to TRBJ2-7, with TRBD1 matching over 7 bases. CDR3 length equals 13 residues. The V and J ends lost 2 bases and 6 bases, in that order; junction bases with no gene match: 7. Germline V lookup: CDR1 GTSNPN, CDR2 SVGIG (reference sequence). The DNA of the CDR3 is TGTGCCTGGAGTAGAAAAGGGACAGTCGAGCAGTACTTC. Translating gives CAWSRKGTVEQYF.

The rearrangement uses TRBV6-4 and TRBJ2-2; the match to TRBD1 covers 7 bases. With 5 bases clipped from V and 0 bases from J, the junction kept 6 bases outside the gene matches. This CDR3 is 16 amino acids long. The germline V gene encodes CDR1 MRHNA and CDR2 SNTAGT. The CDR3 coding sequence is TGTGCCAGCAGTCCACAGGGGATTACGAACACCGGGGAGCTGTTTTTT. Its protein is CASSPQGITNTGELFF.

The rearrangement joins TRBV6-5 to TRBJ1-1; D is unresolved. The CDR3 has 13 amino acids. CDR1 is MNHEY, CDR2 SVGAGI, per germline. V was trimmed by 6 bases and J by 2 bases, leaving 10 bases between them. DNA for the CDR3: TGTGCCAGCAGACGAGGCGTTAACACTGAAGCTTTCTTT. Translating it yields CASRRGVNTEAFF.

This chain connects TRBV5-1 to TRBJ1-1; 9 positions match TRBD1. In germline, CDR1 is SGHRS, CDR2 YFSETQ. The CDR3 has 16 amino acids. The J segment lost 1 base and the V segment lost 4 bases, leaving 8 bases of the junction unmatched. The CDR3 DNA sequence: TGCGCCAGCAGCCGGACAGGGGAGGGTCCGAACACTGAAGCTTTCTTT. Protein: CASSRTGEGPNTEAFF.

V is TRBV6-1 and J is TRBJ1-5; perhaps TRBD1 as D (5 bases). The CDR3 has 16 amino acids. Germline values: CDR1 MNHNS, CDR2 SASEGT. The V gene lost 3 bases and the J gene lost 0 bases, with 12 bases spanning the gap. As DNA, the CDR3 is TGTGCCAGCAGTGATCGGGGGATTTATAGCAATCAGCCCCAGCATTTT. It is translated as CASSDRGIYSNQPQHF.

V and J are TRBV2 and TRBJ1-5; possible D gene TRBD1, 5 bases. This CDR3 has 15 residues. Germline V gives CDR1 SNHLY, CDR2 FYNNEI. Between the trimmed V and J ends, which lost 9 bases and 2 bases, there was a span of 17 bases. CDR3 sequence reads: CASNREGRGNQPQHF. In DNA, the CDR3 is TGTGCCAGTAATAGGGAGGGCAGGGGCAATCAGCCCCAGCATTTT.

V usage is TRBV7-9 and J usage is TRBJ2-2; D is uncertain. The CDR3 is made up of 15 amino acids. V lost 1 base and J lost 6, with 12 bases in between. Per the germline V gene, CDR1 is SEHNR and CDR2 is FQNEAQ (reference sequence). The CDR3 nucleotides read TGTGCCAGCAGCTTAGAGGAACTCCAGGCCGGGGAGCTGTTTTTT. Encoded protein: CASSLEELQAGELFF.

This clone was detected a few times. The rearrangement links TRBV11-3 to TRBJ1-6, with D possibly TRBD1 on 5 matching bases. CDR3 length equals 14 residues. V was shortened by 4 bases and J by 6 bases, with 10 bases between the two germline ends. Looked up from germline, CDR1 is SGHNT and CDR2 is YENEEA. In nucleotides, the CDR3 is TGTGCCAGCAGCTCTCGACAGAGTAATTCACCCCTCCACTTT. Translation gives CASSSRQSNSPLHF. Filled out from reference TRBV11-3 and TRBJ1-6, the complete variable domain reads EAGVVQSPRYKIIEKKQPVAFWCNPISGHNTLYWYLQNLGQGPELLIRYENEEAVDDSQLPKDRFSAERLKGVDSTLKIQPAELGDSAVYLCASSSRQSNSPLHFGNGTRLTVT.